This entry concerns a single TCR beta chain. Original processing methods: Reference gene primer amplification in the assay estimated nucleated cell counts. Some clones are missing from TCRdb's copy, which holds only in-frame ones; the method was immunoSEQ multiplex PCR. That table furnishes V, J and clone size, whereas the DNA furnished D and trimming. The data show 150,000 to 200,000 clones, 84% seen once. The entry originates in a study of blood T cell repertoires in COVID-19. About the research overall: Samples representing acute and convalescent COVID-19 were sourced from the United States, Italy and Spain.

What was sequenced was peripheral blood. This sequence originates from a man between 18 and 35 years old with active or convalescent COVID-19.

The CDR3 DNA follows: TGTGCCAGTAGTATCCTCGCAGGGGCCTACGAGCAGTACTTC. Translating gives CASSILAGAYEQYF. The rearrangement joins TRBV19 to TRBJ2-7; weak D call: TRBD1 (6 bases). V lost 3 bases to trimming and J lost 2 bases, with 11 bases between them. CDR1 is LNHDA and CDR2 is SQIVND in the germline V gene (reference sequence). This CDR3 is built from 14 residues.